Included here is one T cell receptor beta chain sequence, with context. Its antigen is currently not known. No quality values exist for individual bases; no much larger clone is one base distant. The CDR3 regions of human TCRbeta chains were analyzed by immunosequencing. On the authors' methods: TCRs in the repertoires were compared against a reference library of SARS-CoV-2-specific TCRs that had been generated with the MIRA antigen-specificity platform. Breadth was defined as the fraction of unique TCRs that were SARS-CoV-2-associated, and depth was defined as the fraction of total T cells that were SARS-CoV-2-associated. Using the MIRA data, each spike-specific TCR was assigned both to the spike region to which the TCR was reactive and to a CD4 or CD8 class. Log10-transformed breadth and depth values were compared by one-way ANOVA with Sidak's multiple comparisons tests. TCRdb's version of the immuneACCESS table is confined to in-frame rearrangements and falls short of the full clone set. An unresolved V gene accounts for under half of the shortfall where checked; the remainder is of unknown origin. V and J calls and clone size are given by that table; D and trimming were obtained from the DNA. The table for this sample lists some 180,000 clones; roughly nine tenths of them were counted only once. The ten largest clones represent over 1.5% of the sample.

The time point label, as the study defines it: about 28 days (+/-7) after the second vaccine dose. Because spike-specific TCR depth and breadth did not differ between the two schedules, AZD1222 recipients who got a second dose at roughly 4 weeks were pooled with those who got a second dose at roughly 12 weeks. Vaccinee samples came from UK trials COV001 and COV002, including a single-blind randomized controlled phase 2/3 trial of AZD1222 (ChAdOx1 nCoV-19) in healthy adults. For TCRbeta chain sequencing, PBMC samples were collected from trial participants at day 0 and at day 28 after the second dose. In the germline V gene, CDR1 corresponds to SGHAT and CDR2 to FQNNGV. CDR3 length: 13 amino acids, cysteine to phenylalanine. The DNA shown is the 39-base CDR3, in frame from base 1. A distance of 8 bases separates the germline ends of V and J, which lose 2 bases and 4 bases respectively. This sample is part of a study of T cell responses to AZD1222 COVID-19 vaccine (dated by TCRdb to 2020 to 2023). In terms of the full investigation: A total of approximately 240 trial participants underwent TCR sequencing, of whom roughly 210 had received two doses of AZD1222 and around 25 had received two doses of the MenACWY control vaccine. Enrollment into the trials was organized by age into subgroups of 18-55, 56-69 and 70-plus years, and those subgroups contained roughly 140, 27 and 60 TCR-sequenced participants, respectively. Points the paper makes about the study in general: The 56-69-year group was small, and its depth increase did not reach significance, likely because of low power. Because no day 14 peak-response samples were available, the repertoires could be characterized only after the peak T cell response. CD4 TCRs associated with the vaccine covered the entire spike protein, and the dominant responses were in regions 160-218 and 743-854. Conclusions about previously exposed vaccinees are limited, since just a handful of AZD1222 recipients were seropositive for SARS-CoV-2 at baseline. Nearly half of unique spike-specific TCRs reportedly recognized epitopes outside regions mutated in the B.1.351 and B.1.1.7 variants. A significant rise in spike-specific TCR breadth and depth was observed after two AZD1222 doses relative to day 0 and relative to MenACWY recipients. Participants were mostly white British, with more females than males. The authors suggested clonal diversity may have been underestimated.

The chain was built from TRBV11-2 and TRBJ1-2, with no D gene named confidently. The sequence was collected from an adult who received the AZD1222 COVID-19 vaccine. Here the sequenced sample was peripheral blood, taken 28 days after the second AZD1222 dose. The CDR3 amino acid sequence is: CASSLQIGYGYTF. The DNA sequence reads TGTGCCAGCAGCTTACAGATCGGCTATGGCTACACCTTC.